Listed here are 20 T cell receptor beta chains from one sample, sequenced in a study of blood T cells in healthy people across ages. A second roughly 6 to 11 cycle PCR used barcoded and J-beta primers. TCRdb ran MiXCR on the 5' RACE reads and lists one entry per CDR3 protein. Of 650,000 to 800,000 distinct CDR3 sequences in the sample, under 65% were seen once. Sequencing input: blood. All receptors come from a woman older than 75 in good health.

A note on this clonotype: A read error may explain this, as a much larger clone is one base away. The chain is built from TRBV5-1 and TRBJ2-3; 7 bases align to TRBD2. Germline CDR1 is SGHRS and CDR2 is YFSETQ. This CDR3 region has 15 residues. Here the CDR3 reads CASSWASGGEDAQYF. The CDR3 bases are TGCGCCAGCAGTTGGGCTAGCGGAGGGGAAGATGCGCAGTATTTT.

This clonotype was counted at least ten times. The J gene is TRBJ2-3, the V gene TRBV3-1; D call uncertain. This CDR3 has 12 residues. Germline assignment: CDR1 LGHDT and CDR2 YNNKEL (reference sequence). Deletions cut 3 bases from V and 2 bases from J, with 3 bases between. The CDR3 here is CASSQFTDTQYF. The CDR3 DNA reads as TGTGCCAGCAGCCAGTTCACAGATACGCAGTATTTT.

This clonotype was seen more than once but under ten times. The chain joins TRBV20-1 to TRBJ2-5, with D maybe TRBD2 (6 bases). The germline CDR1 and CDR2 sequences are DFQATT and SNEGSKA (reference sequence). The CDR3 is 17 residues long. Between the trimmed V and J ends, which lost 0 bases and 11 bases, there was a span of 28 bases. The CDR3: CSARELGAGPPTNEQYF. In DNA, the CDR3 is TGCAGTGCTAGAGAGTTGGGAGCGGGCCCCCCGACCAATGAGCAGTACTTC.

J is TRBJ2-1 and V is TRBV10-3; D unclear. Deletions cut 4 bases from V and 2 bases from J, with 18 bases between. The CDR3 is 17 amino acids. Germline V gene lookup returns CDR1 ENHRY and CDR2 SYGVKD. In nucleotides, the CDR3 is TGTGCCATCAGTGCCTCCCTACAAACATCGGCCTACAATGAGCAGTTCTTC. It yields the protein CAISASLQTSAYNEQFF.

This chain's CDR3 is CSAQKTGSNQPQHF. In DNA form, the CDR3 reads TGCAGTGCGCAGAAAACTGGGAGCAATCAGCCCCAGCATTTT. The chain links TRBV20-1 to TRBJ1-5; D gene unclear. CDR1 DFQATT and CDR2 SNEGSKA come from the germline V gene (reference sequence). V dropped 6 bases and J dropped 1 base, with 13 bases sitting between them. CDR3 length equals 14 residues.

The rearrangement joins TRBV19 to TRBJ2-2; 8 bases are a match to TRBD2. Germline assignment: CDR1 LNHDA and CDR2 SQIVND (reference sequence). This CDR3 contains 16 residues. Trimming at V came to 7 bases and at J to 5 bases, leaving 12 bases not matched to a gene. CDR3 bases: TGTGCCAGTATACGGGAGCGGGGGAGTCTGACCGGGGAGCTGTTTTTT. Its translation: CASIRERGSLTGELFF. The complete variable domain, with remaining parts taken from reference TRBV19 and TRBJ2-2, reads DGGITQSPKYLFRKEGQNVTLSCEQNLNHDAMYWYRQDPGQGLRLIYYSQIVNDFQKGDIAEGYSVSREKKESFPLTVTSAQKNPTAFYLCASIRERGSLTGELFFGEGSRLTVL.

The chain combines TRBV7-9 with TRBJ1-1; a weak D match, TRBD1 (6 bases). The CDR3 is made up of 15 amino acids. Trimming pared 5 bases from V and 7 bases from J, leaving 20 bases between. Germline loops: CDR1 SEHNR, CDR2 FQNEAQ (reference sequence). The CDR3 sequence: CASSPMGATVVEAFF. The CDR3, as DNA: TGTGCCAGCAGCCCGATGGGGGCCACGGTGGTTGAAGCTTTCTTT.

A few counts support this clonotype. V is TRBV6-5 and J is TRBJ1-2; TRBD1 is a possible D gene (6 bases). The CDR3 has 11 amino acids. Germline V CDR1 and CDR2: MNHEY, SVGAGI. V was pared by 10 bases and J by 2 bases, with 8 bases between. The CDR3 bases are TGTGCCACCGGGACAAACTATGGCTACACCTTC. This gives the protein CATGTNYGYTF.

This clonotype was counted at least ten times. V is TRBV7-9 and J is TRBJ2-3; D uncertain. The CDR3 has 13 residues. V was cut by 0 bases and J by 3 bases, with 4 bases left in between. The V gene's germline CDR1 is SEHNR and CDR2 FQNEAQ (reference sequence). The CDR3: CASSLALTDTQYF. CDR3 sequence (DNA): TGTGCCAGCAGCTTAGCTCTGACAGATACGCAGTATTTT.

This clonotype appeared a few times. V is TRBV7-2 and J is TRBJ1-6; D is uncertain. Germline V gene lookup returns CDR1 SGHTA and CDR2 FQGNSA. Trimming removed 6 bases from V and 7 bases from J, with 16 bases in between. This CDR3 region has 15 residues. CDR3 DNA: TGTGCCAGCAGTCCGGGTATGGCGGAAAATTCACCCCTCCACTTT. Its translation: CASSPGMAENSPLHF.

This clonotype was detected ten times or more. The chain carries TRBV20-1 and TRBJ2-3; D call uncertain. The CDR3 is 13 amino acids. Germline lookup yields CDR1 DFQATT and CDR2 SNEGSKA (reference sequence). Trimming cost V 1 base and J 3 bases, with 8 bases left between them. This chain's CDR3 is CSARVRVTDTQYF. The CDR3, as DNA: TGCAGTGCTAGAGTTAGGGTTACAGATACGCAGTATTTT.

This clonotype was seen a few times. The rearrangement joins TRBV6-1 to TRBJ2-2; D is unclear. This CDR3 comprises 15 residues. Germline V gene lookup returns CDR1 MNHNS and CDR2 SASEGT. V shed 8 bases and J shed 0 bases, with 13 bases lying between them. The CDR3 nucleotides are TGTGCCAGCCCCTCTACAACGGCGAACACCGGGGAGCTGTTTTTT. Translation: CASPSTTANTGELFF.

In DNA form, the CDR3 reads TGTGCCAGCAGGACCGGGACAGGGATGTACACCGGGGAGCTGTTTTTT. It is translated as CASRTGTGMYTGELFF. The gene calls are TRBV2 and TRBJ2-2; 9 bases map to TRBD1. The CDR3 contains 16 residues. V lost 6 bases and J lost 3; bases outside the gene matches: 8. Germline CDR1 reads SNHLY; CDR2 reads FYNNEI.

The chain couples TRBV20-1 to TRBJ2-5, with 8 bases identical to TRBD2. The J call may be mistaken, given a closer DNA end match to TRBJ2-7. The germline CDR1 and CDR2 sequences are DFQATT and SNEGSKA (reference sequence). The CDR3 consists of 14 residues. In DNA form, the CDR3 reads TGCAGTGCTAGGCCGGTCGGGACTAGGGTCGAGCAGTACTTC. Amino acids: CSARPVGTRVEQYF.

This clonotype turned up a few times. The chain combines TRBV4-2 with TRBJ2-2; D is perhaps TRBD1 or TRBD2 (5 bases each). The CDR3 is made up of 15 amino acids. Trimming shortened V by 3 bases and J by 7 bases, and 15 bases separated the two germline ends. Germline V lookup: CDR1 LGHNA, CDR2 YNFKEQ. CDR3 loop: CASSHLGVRGGELFF. The CDR3 DNA follows: TGTGCCAGCAGCCATCTGGGGGTGAGAGGCGGGGAGCTGTTTTTT.

The V gene is TRBV4-1, the J gene TRBJ2-1, with D unclear. V lost 3 bases and J 4 bases, leaving 16 bases between the germline ends. Germline CDR1 MGHRA, CDR2 YSYEKL. The CDR3 is 16 amino acids. In DNA form, the CDR3 reads TGCGCCAGCAGCCATCTAGGTGGAGCCAGGTACAATGAGCAGTTCTTC. Amino acids: CASSHLGGARYNEQFF.

This clonotype has a handful of counts. This rearrangement joins TRBV24-1 to TRBJ1-5; 7 bases map to TRBD1. Trimming at V came to 3 bases and at J to 3 bases, leaving 4 bases not matched to a gene. Germline values: CDR1 KGHDR, CDR2 SFDVKD. The CDR3 covers 15 residues. This chain's CDR3 is CATSDAGQPNQPQHF. The CDR3 nucleotides are TGTGCCACCAGTGATGCGGGACAGCCCAATCAGCCCCAGCATTTT.

The table lists this clonotype with a count of one. Since a much larger clone is just one base distant, this may be a read error. The CDR3 here is CASNEVGFTDTQYF. The DNA for the CDR3 is TGTGCCAGCAATGAAGTCGGGTTCACAGATACGCAGTATTTT. The V call is TRBV14, the J call TRBJ2-3; D remains unclear. The germline V gene has CDR1 SGHDN and CDR2 FVKESK. With 7 bases removed from V and 2 bases from J, the gap between germline ends came to 13 bases. The CDR3 runs 14 residues.

This clonotype is a singleton in its sample. V and J are TRBV4-1 and TRBJ2-1, with 7 bases identical to TRBD2. The CDR3 totals 17 residues. The germline gives CDR1 MGHRA, CDR2 YSYEKL. After removal of 0 bases from V and 3 bases from J, the junction contained 8 bases not matched to a gene. CDR3 in DNA: TGCGCCAGCAGCCAAGATTCTAGCGGCGGGGTCTACAATGAGCAGTTCTTC. It translates to CASSQDSSGGVYNEQFF.

As to this clonotype: A single base separates this from a much larger clone, so it may be a read error. The J gene is TRBJ2-7, the V gene TRBV7-2; 7 nucleotides line up with TRBD1. The CDR3 covers 13 residues. Germline values: CDR1 SGHTA, CDR2 FQGNSA. Trimming took 5 bases from V and 2 from J; bases not matched to a gene: 3. The CDR3 sequence is CASSHTGAYEQYF. CDR3 sequence (DNA): TGTGCCAGCAGCCACACAGGGGCCTACGAGCAGTACTTC. Full variable domain (missing parts from reference TRBV7-2 and TRBJ2-7): GAGVSQSPSNKVTEKGKDVELRCDPISGHTALYWYRQSLGQGLEFLIYFQGNSAPDKSGLPSDRFSAERTGGSVSTLTIQRTQQEDSAVYLCASSHTGAYEQYFGPGTRLTVT.